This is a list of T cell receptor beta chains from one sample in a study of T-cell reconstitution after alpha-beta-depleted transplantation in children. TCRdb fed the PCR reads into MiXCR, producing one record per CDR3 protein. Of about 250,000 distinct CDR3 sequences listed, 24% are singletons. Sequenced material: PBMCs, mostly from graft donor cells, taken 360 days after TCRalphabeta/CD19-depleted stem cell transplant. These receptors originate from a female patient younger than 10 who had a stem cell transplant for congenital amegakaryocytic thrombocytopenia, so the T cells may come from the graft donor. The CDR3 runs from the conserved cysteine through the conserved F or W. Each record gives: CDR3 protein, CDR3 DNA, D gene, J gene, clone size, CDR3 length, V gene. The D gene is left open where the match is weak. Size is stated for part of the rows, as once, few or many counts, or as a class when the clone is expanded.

CDR3aa: CASSFIGTEAYEQYF; CDR3nt: TGTGCCAGCAGTTTTATAGGGACCGAGGCCTACGAGCAGTACTTC; d_gene: .; j_gene: TRBJ2-7; abundance: .; len: 15; v_gene: TRBV12-3/TRBV12-4
CDR3aa: CASSLTGVGEAFF; CDR3nt: TGTGCCAGCAGTTTGACAGGGGTTGGTGAAGCTTTCTTT; d_gene: TRBD1; j_gene: TRBJ1-1; abundance: few; len: 13; v_gene: TRBV28
CDR3aa: CASSMGLSTTDTQYF; CDR3nt: TGTGCCAGCAGTATGGGACTCTCAACCACAGATACGCAGTATTTT; d_gene: .; j_gene: TRBJ2-3; abundance: few; len: 15; v_gene: TRBV28
CDR3aa: CASKGQMNTEAFF; CDR3nt: TGCGCCAGCAAAGGACAGATGAACACTGAAGCTTTCTTT; d_gene: .; j_gene: TRBJ1-1; abundance: few; len: 13; v_gene: TRBV10-2
CDR3aa: CASSQVSWSRHEQYF; CDR3nt: TGTGCCAGCAGCCAAGTAAGTTGGTCGCGCCACGAGCAGTACTTC; d_gene: .; j_gene: TRBJ2-7; abundance: few; len: 15; v_gene: TRBV3-1
CDR3aa: CASSHFEVVGAEAFF; CDR3nt: TGTGCCAGCAGTCATTTTGAAGTGGTGGGCGCTGAAGCTTTCTTT; d_gene: .; j_gene: TRBJ1-1; abundance: many; len: 15; v_gene: TRBV28
CDR3aa: CASSTGPDYGYTF; CDR3nt: TGTGCCAGCAGTACAGGGCCAGACTATGGCTACACCTTC; d_gene: .; j_gene: TRBJ1-2; abundance: .; len: 13; v_gene: TRBV12-3/TRBV12-4
CDR3aa: CATGRAEYEQYF; CDR3nt: TGTGCCACCGGGAGGGCTGAGTACGAGCAGTACTTC; d_gene: TRBD2; j_gene: TRBJ2-7; abundance: few; len: 12; v_gene: TRBV24-1
CDR3aa: CAVTRGGSFHEQYF; CDR3nt: TGTGCAGTAACCCGGGGAGGGAGCTTCCACGAGCAGTACTTC; d_gene: TRBD2; j_gene: TRBJ2-7; abundance: few; len: 14; v_gene: TRBV5-8
CDR3aa: CASSQGTTWTTYNEQFF; CDR3nt: TGCGCCAGCAGCCAAGGAACTACCTGGACTACCTACAATGAGCAGTTCTTC; d_gene: .; j_gene: TRBJ2-1; abundance: .; len: 17; v_gene: TRBV4-1
CDR3aa: CASSPGGHNEQFF; CDR3nt: TGTGCCAGCAGCCCGGGGGGCCACAATGAGCAGTTCTTC; d_gene: .; j_gene: TRBJ2-1; abundance: few; len: 13; v_gene: TRBV7-9
CDR3aa: CASSLLPDTSYEQYF; CDR3nt: TGCGCCAGCAGCTTGCTTCCCGATACCTCCTACGAGCAGTACTTC; d_gene: .; j_gene: TRBJ2-7; abundance: few; len: 15; v_gene: TRBV5-1
CDR3aa: CASSSSGTNEQFF; CDR3nt: TGTGCCAGCAGTTCGAGCGGGACTAATGAGCAGTTCTTC; d_gene: TRBD2; j_gene: TRBJ2-1; abundance: few; len: 13; v_gene: TRBV6-2/TRBV6-3
CDR3aa: CASSRRASGAYEQYF; CDR3nt: TGTGCCAGCAGCCGCCGAGCTAGCGGGGCCTACGAGCAGTACTTC; d_gene: TRBD2; j_gene: TRBJ2-7; abundance: .; len: 15; v_gene: TRBV14
CDR3aa: CASSQREGEQYF; CDR3nt: TGTGCCAGCAGTCAAAGGGAGGGCGAGCAGTACTTC; d_gene: TRBD2; j_gene: TRBJ2-7; abundance: few; len: 12; v_gene: TRBV6-5
CDR3aa: CASSYVGIANQPQHF; CDR3nt: TGTGCCAGCAGTTACGTCGGCATAGCCAATCAGCCCCAGCATTTT; d_gene: .; j_gene: TRBJ1-5; abundance: .; len: 15; v_gene: TRBV6-2/TRBV6-3
CDR3aa: CASSLGPTQETQYF; CDR3nt: TGCGCCAGCAGCTTGGGGCCTACCCAAGAGACCCAGTACTTC; d_gene: .; j_gene: TRBJ2-5; abundance: many; len: 14; v_gene: TRBV5-1
CDR3aa: CASSYGAANQPQHF; CDR3nt: TGTGCCAGCAGTTACGGGGCGGCAAATCAGCCCCAGCATTTT; d_gene: .; j_gene: TRBJ1-5; abundance: .; len: 14; v_gene: TRBV6-5
CDR3aa: CASSLTGSGSLAYNEQFF; CDR3nt: TGTGCCAGCAGCTTAACGGGAAGCGGGAGCTTAGCCTACAATGAGCAGTTCTTC; d_gene: TRBD2; j_gene: TRBJ2-1; abundance: .; len: 18; v_gene: TRBV7-3
CDR3aa: CASSFPIRQGIRIYEQYF; CDR3nt: TGTGCCAGCAGTTTCCCAATTCGACAGGGGATAAGGATCTACGAGCAGTACTTC; d_gene: TRBD1; j_gene: TRBJ2-7; abundance: once; len: 18; v_gene: TRBV6-2/TRBV6-3
CDR3aa: CSARTTESYGYTF; CDR3nt: TGCAGTGCTAGAACGACAGAGTCCTATGGCTACACCTTC; d_gene: .; j_gene: TRBJ1-2; abundance: .; len: 13; v_gene: TRBV20-1
CDR3aa: CATSATGELFF; CDR3nt: TGTGCCACCAGCGCCACCGGGGAGCTGTTTTTT; d_gene: .; j_gene: TRBJ2-2; abundance: few; len: 11; v_gene: TRBV15
CDR3aa: CASSFASGAYNEQFF; CDR3nt: TGTGCCAGCAGCTTCGCATCGGGGGCGTACAATGAGCAGTTCTTC; d_gene: .; j_gene: TRBJ2-1; abundance: .; len: 15; v_gene: TRBV11-2
CDR3aa: CASSQDNVKGRRPYEQYF; CDR3nt: TGCGCCAGCAGCCAAGATAACGTAAAGGGGAGGCGTCCCTACGAGCAGTACTTC; d_gene: .; j_gene: TRBJ2-7; abundance: .; len: 18; v_gene: TRBV4-3
CDR3aa: CASSRLGAESYNEQFF; CDR3nt: TGCGCCAGCAGCCGCTTGGGAGCGGAGAGCTACAATGAGCAGTTCTTC; d_gene: .; j_gene: TRBJ2-1; abundance: few; len: 16; v_gene: TRBV4-1
CDR3aa: CASSLIGESNQPQHF; CDR3nt: TGCGCCAGCAGCTTGATCGGGGAAAGCAATCAGCCCCAGCATTTT; d_gene: .; j_gene: TRBJ1-5; abundance: .; len: 15; v_gene: TRBV5-1
CDR3aa: CASSPPDRGGNTIYF; CDR3nt: TGTGCCAGCTCACCACCGGACAGGGGAGGAAACACCATATATTTT; d_gene: TRBD1; j_gene: TRBJ1-3; abundance: .; len: 15; v_gene: TRBV18
CDR3aa: CSVGPGSGTDTQYF; CDR3nt: TGCAGCGTTGGCCCGGGGTCTGGCACAGATACGCAGTATTTT; d_gene: .; j_gene: TRBJ2-3; abundance: many; len: 14; v_gene: TRBV29-1
CDR3aa: CATSQGPLEKLFF; CDR3nt: TGTGCCACCAGTCAGGGGCCACTTGAAAAACTGTTTTTT; d_gene: .; j_gene: TRBJ1-4; abundance: few; len: 13; v_gene: TRBV15
CDR3aa: CASSLQGVTEAFF; CDR3nt: TGTGCCAGCAGTCTACAGGGAGTCACTGAAGCTTTCTTT; d_gene: .; j_gene: TRBJ1-1; abundance: .; len: 13; v_gene: TRBV6-5
CDR3aa: CASSLGGSEYEQYF; CDR3nt: TGTGCCAGCAGCTTGGGCGGGAGTGAATACGAGCAGTACTTC; d_gene: TRBD2; j_gene: TRBJ2-7; abundance: .; len: 14; v_gene: TRBV7-2
CDR3aa: CASSQETGQEETQYF; CDR3nt: TGTGCCAGCAGCCAAGAAACAGGACAGGAAGAGACCCAGTACTTC; d_gene: TRBD1; j_gene: TRBJ2-5; abundance: .; len: 15; v_gene: TRBV3-1
CDR3aa: CATSDFLPETGELFF; CDR3nt: TGTGCCACCAGTGATTTCCTGCCAGAGACCGGGGAGCTGTTTTTT; d_gene: .; j_gene: TRBJ2-2; abundance: few; len: 15; v_gene: TRBV24-1
CDR3aa: CASSLHLLRYPSTDTQYF; CDR3nt: TGCGCCAGCAGCTTGCACCTTCTCAGGTACCCCTCGACAGATACGCAGTATTTT; d_gene: .; j_gene: TRBJ2-3; abundance: .; len: 18; v_gene: TRBV5-1
CDR3aa: CASSSRGGATYEQYF; CDR3nt: TGCGCCAGCAGCTCCCGAGGGGGCGCAACCTACGAGCAGTACTTC; d_gene: TRBD1; j_gene: TRBJ2-7; abundance: .; len: 15; v_gene: TRBV5-1
CDR3aa: CASSQAVGDSGNTIYF; CDR3nt: TGTGCCAGCAGCCAAGCGGTTGGGGACAGTGGAAACACCATATATTTT; d_gene: TRBD1; j_gene: TRBJ1-3; abundance: .; len: 16; v_gene: TRBV3-1
CDR3aa: CASSLFRGGSSYEQYF; CDR3nt: TGTGCCAGCAGTTTATTTAGGGGGGGATCCTCCTACGAGCAGTACTTC; d_gene: .; j_gene: TRBJ2-7; abundance: .; len: 16; v_gene: TRBV28